The 17 T cell receptor beta chains in this list originate from one sample, sequenced in a study of early T cells in non-severe SARS-CoV-2 infection. TCRdb fed the 5' RACE reads into MiXCR, producing one record per CDR3 protein. The table lists tens of thousands of distinct CDR3 sequences, roughly 13% of them singletons. Material: whole blood. All receptors come from an adult who was a healthcare worker with PCR-confirmed SARS-CoV-2 infection or an uninfected control (not recorded which).

This clonotype was seen more than once but under ten times. The V gene is TRBV5-4, the J gene TRBJ1-1; 7 nucleotides align to TRBD1. This CDR3 is 16 amino acids long. Germline V gives CDR1 SGHNT, CDR2 YYREEE (reference sequence). J lost 4 bases, V lost 0 bases, and 9 bases had no gene match. CDR3 sequence (DNA): TGTGCCAGCAGCTTGGGCCGAGGGGGCGCGATCACTGAAGCTTTCTTT. Protein sequence: CASSLGRGGAITEAFF.

In its sample, this clonotype was seen a few times. The J gene is TRBJ1-1, the V gene TRBV29-1, with 8 nucleotides matching TRBD1. The CDR3 is 13 residues long. CDR1 and CDR2 (germline): SQVTM, ANQGSEA. Losses at the gene ends were 7 bases for V and 3 bases for J; bases not matched to a gene: 7. CDR3 loop: CSDRQGWDTEAFF. CDR3 in DNA: TGCAGCGATCGACAGGGGTGGGACACTGAAGCTTTCTTT.

The gene calls are TRBV28 and TRBJ1-2; a possible D gene is TRBD1 (5 bases). The CDR3 has 15 residues. Germline V gives CDR1 MDHEN, CDR2 SYDVKM. V was shortened by 5 bases and J by 8 bases, with 21 bases between the two germline ends. The CDR3 region has the DNA TGTGCCAGCAGTGTGCGGGGGACCCGGACGCGGGGCTACACCTTC. Protein sequence: CASSVRGTRTRGYTF.

This clonotype was counted ten times or more. CDR3 DNA: TGTGCCAGCAGCTTCAGGGGATACAATGAGCAGTTCTTC. It codes for CASSFRGYNEQFF. The chain uses TRBV6-2 or TRBV6-3 and TRBJ2-1; a possible D gene is TRBD1 (6 bases). V dropped 6 bases and J dropped 4 bases, with 10 bases sitting between them. This CDR3 comprises 13 residues. Germline CDR1 MNHEY, CDR2 SVGEGT.

As regards this clonotype: The junction and the germline gene differ at one end; a read error may be behind it. The genes are TRBV20-1 and TRBJ2-7; D tentatively fits TRBD1 or TRBD2 (5 bases each). Germline CDR1 is DFQATT and CDR2 is SNEGSKA (reference sequence). The CDR3 sequence is 12 residues long. CDR3 nucleotide sequence: TGCAGTGCTAGAGATGAGACCGGGACGGCAAACTTC. It yields the protein CSARDETGTANF.

This clonotype was counted between two and nine times. V gene TRBV29-1 combines with J gene TRBJ2-3; 9 positions agree with TRBD1. J was trimmed by 6 bases and V by 6 bases; bases with no gene match: 13. This CDR3 comprises 15 residues. Germline lookup yields CDR1 SQVTM and CDR2 ANQGSEA. CDR3: CSVRGTGKDIDTQYF. The CDR3 DNA reads as TGCAGCGTGCGCGGGACAGGGAAAGACATCGATACGCAGTATTTT.

The rearrangement joins TRBV6-2 or TRBV6-3 to TRBJ2-4, with a tentative D call TRBD1 (5 bases). The CDR3 consists of 13 residues. Trimming cost V 2 bases and J 7 bases, with 9 bases left between them. The germline gives CDR1 MNHEY, CDR2 SVGEGT. CDR3 nucleotide sequence: TGTGCCAGCAGTTACGCAGGGCTGAACATTCAGTACTTC. As protein: CASSYAGLNIQYF.

The rearrangement joins TRBV5-4 to TRBJ1-1; D remains ambiguous. The CDR3 runs 13 residues. Trimming left V 4 bases short and J 3 bases short, with 10 bases between. The germline CDR1 and CDR2 sequences are SGHNT and YYREEE (reference sequence). The CDR3 DNA follows: TGTGCCAGCAGCGGAGACCCGGACACTGAAGCTTTCTTT. Translating gives CASSGDPDTEAFF.

This clonotype was detected many times. The J gene is TRBJ1-6, the V gene TRBV12-5; D is unclear. Trimming shortened V by 2 bases and J by 2 bases, and 13 bases separated the two germline ends. The CDR3 contains 17 residues. The germline V gene has CDR1 LGHNT and CDR2 FRNRAP. The CDR3 nucleotides read TGTGCTAGTGGTTTGACGACGGGAAGCACCTATAATTCACCCCTCCACTTT. Translation: CASGLTTGSTYNSPLHF.

This clonotype was recorded a few times. This chain connects TRBV7-2 to TRBJ2-5; a weak D match, TRBD1 (5 bases). Trimming left V 3 bases short and J 7 bases short, with 12 bases between. The V gene's germline CDR1 is SGHTA and CDR2 FQGNSA. This CDR3 is built from 13 residues. The CDR3 region is CASSFALRGTQYF. Written as DNA, the CDR3 is TGTGCCAGCAGCTTCGCGTTAAGGGGGACCCAGTACTTC.

This rearrangement joins TRBV27 to TRBJ2-7; unclear D gene. The CDR3 contains 13 residues. Trimming pared 3 bases from V and 1 base from J, leaving 7 bases between. The germline gives CDR1 MNHEY, CDR2 SMNVEV (reference sequence). The CDR3 loop is CASSFVGSYEQYF. Written as DNA, the CDR3 is TGTGCCAGCAGTTTTGTTGGGTCCTACGAGCAGTACTTC.

In its sample, this clonotype was seen many times. The chain combines TRBV5-6 with TRBJ2-7, with 12 bases lining up with TRBD2. Germline V gives CDR1 SGHDT, CDR2 YYEEEE. The CDR3 runs 15 residues. The V gene end was trimmed by 3 bases and the J gene end by 2 bases; junction bases not matched to a gene: 3. Written as DNA, the CDR3 is TGTGCCAGCAGCTGGGGACTAGCGGGCGCCTACGAGCAGTACTTC. Protein: CASSWGLAGAYEQYF. The entire variable domain, with the rest obtained from reference TRBV5-6 and TRBJ2-7, is as follows: DAGVTQSPTHLIKTRGQQVTLRCSPKSGHDTVSWYQQALGQGPQFIFQYYEEEERQRGNFPDRFSGHQFPNYSSELNVNALLLGDSALYLCASSWGLAGAYEQYFGPGTRLTVT.

This clonotype came up many times. The rearrangement uses TRBV9 and TRBJ2-1; 11 bases line up with TRBD2. The CDR3 loop spans 12 amino acids. The V gene end was trimmed by 3 bases and the J gene end by 10 bases; junction bases not matched to a gene: 0. Germline loops: CDR1 SGDLS, CDR2 YYNGEE. In nucleotides, the CDR3 is TGTGCCAGCAGCGGACTAGCGGGGGAGCAGTTCTTC. It is translated as CASSGLAGEQFF.

Ten or more counts support this clonotype. CDR3 loop: CASSRDRTYEQYF. Here the CDR3 DNA reads TGTGCCAGCAGTAGAGACAGAACCTACGAGCAGTACTTC. The chain links TRBV7-8 to TRBJ2-7; D perhaps matches TRBD1 (5 bases). CDR3 length: 13 amino acids. Germline V gene lookup returns CDR1 SGHVS and CDR2 FQNEAQ. V dropped 6 bases and J dropped 2 bases, with 11 bases sitting between them.

This clonotype was observed a handful of times. The chain employs TRBV20-1 and TRBJ2-2, with 10 nucleotides matching TRBD2. This CDR3 is 14 amino acids long. Losses at the gene ends were 4 bases for V and 6 bases for J; bases not matched to a gene: 5. Germline loops: CDR1 DFQATT, CDR2 SNEGSKA (reference sequence). For the CDR3, the DNA is TGCAGTGCTACTAGCGGGAGCGAGGCCGGGGAGCTGTTTTTT. Its protein product is CSATSGSEAGELFF.

A few counts support this clonotype. The chain has TRBV11-2 and TRBJ2-3; D is perhaps TRBD1 (6 bases). Germline CDR1 and CDR2: SGHAT and FQNNGV. This CDR3 spans 15 amino acids. With 2 bases removed from V and 4 bases from J, the gap between germline ends came to 13 bases. CDR3 nucleotides: TGTGCCAGCAGCTTACTAGGGGGAATGGCAGATACGCAGTATTTT. Translating it yields CASSLLGGMADTQYF.

This clonotype showed up many times. The chain carries TRBV29-1 and TRBJ2-7; D gene uncertain. V lost 4 bases and J lost 2, with 9 bases in between. Germline V CDR1 and CDR2: SQVTM, ANQGSEA. CDR3 length: 12 amino acids. This chain's CDR3 is CSVVGWTYEQYF. The CDR3 bases are TGCAGCGTTGTCGGGTGGACCTACGAGCAGTACTTC.